This T cell receptor beta chain was documented in a study of T cells in Graves' hyperthyroidism and ophthalmopathy. There were TCR beta CDR3 regions amplified from RNA transcripts. The primer set for the first-round RT-PCR of the TCR CDR3 was HTBI. TCRdb analysed the multiplex PCR reads with MiXCR anew, one entry per CDR3 protein. Counted here are about 770,000 distinct CDR3 sequences, approximately 19% occurring once; the ten biggest clones make up over 15%. Not enrolled were patients with uncontrolled infection, other autoimmune disease, pregnancy or lactation. Sample: blood. The clonotype comes from a woman between 50 and 59 years old with Graves' hyperthyroidism that later progressed to Graves' ophthalmopathy.

CDR3 coding DNA: TGCGCCAGCAGCCCTGGGATGGACTTCTACGAGCAGTACTTC. Translated, it gives CASSPGMDFYEQYF. The chain joins TRBV4-1 to TRBJ2-7; possibly TRBD2 for D (5 bases). V dropped 4 bases and J dropped 3 bases, with 13 bases sitting between them. The CDR3 consists of 14 residues. Germline CDR1 is MGHRA and CDR2 is YSYEKL.